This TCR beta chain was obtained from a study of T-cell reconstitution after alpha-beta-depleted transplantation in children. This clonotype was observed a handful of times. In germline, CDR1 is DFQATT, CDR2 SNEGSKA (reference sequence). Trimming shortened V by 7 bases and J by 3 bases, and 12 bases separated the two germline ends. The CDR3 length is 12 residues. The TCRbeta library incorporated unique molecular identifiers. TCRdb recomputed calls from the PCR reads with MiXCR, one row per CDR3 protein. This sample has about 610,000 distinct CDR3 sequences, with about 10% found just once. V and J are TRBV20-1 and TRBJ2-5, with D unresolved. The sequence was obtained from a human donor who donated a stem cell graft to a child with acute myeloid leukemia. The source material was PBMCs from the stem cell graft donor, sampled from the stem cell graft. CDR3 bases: TGCAGTGTCCATGGCGTCGAAGAGACCCAGTACTTC. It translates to CSVHGVEETQYF.